A selection of T cell receptor beta chains follows, all from one sample in a study of blood T cells in healthy people across ages. Using its own MiXCR run on the 5' RACE reads, TCRdb lists one record per CDR3 protein. The sample records hundreds of thousands of distinct CDR3 sequences, approximately 30% being singletons. The source material was blood. The receptor source for this set is an elderly woman in good health. The CDR3 runs from the conserved cysteine through the conserved F or W. D genes are given only for firm matches. Size values are once, few and many counts, or a class for expanded clones, and some rows have none.

>TRBJ2-3|NA|NA|TRBV15
CATSRGVAGEQYF
TGTGCCACCAGCAGAGGGGTCGCCGGGGAGCAGTATTTT
>TRBJ1-1|few|TRBD1|TRBV5-1
CASSSLTGATEAFF
TGCGCCAGCAGCTCTTTGACAGGGGCCACTGAAGCTTTCTTT
>TRBJ2-2|NA|NA|TRBV7-9
CASSLVRGAWTGELFF
TGTGCCAGCAGCTTAGTTCGGGGGGCGTGGACCGGGGAGCTGTTTTTT
>TRBJ1-2|NA|NA|TRBV29-1
CSVGTSNYGYTF
TGCAGCGTTGGAACTTCAAACTATGGCTACACCTTC
>TRBJ2-3|NA|NA|TRBV5-1
CASSLSELSTDTQYF
TGCGCCAGCAGCTTGTCTGAACTATCCACAGATACGCAGTATTTT
>TRBJ2-1|NA|NA|TRBV7-8
CASSLMGGEQFF
TGTGCCAGCAGCTTAATGGGTGGCGAGCAGTTCTTC
>TRBJ1-2|many|TRBD1|TRBV29-1
CSVVTGTVAYGYTF
TGCAGCGTCGTAACCGGGACAGTGGCCTATGGCTACACCTTC
>TRBJ2-7|NA|TRBD2|TRBV12-3/TRBV12-4
CASTHGLAGGYEQYF
TGTGCCAGCACCCACGGACTAGCGGGAGGATACGAGCAGTACTTC
>TRBJ1-1|NA|NA|TRBV6-1
CASSEAGGSSTEAFF
TGTGCCAGCAGTGAAGCGGGAGGATCCAGCACTGAAGCTTTCTTT
>TRBJ1-3|NA|TRBD1|TRBV5-1
CASSTLGTDSGNTIYF
TGCGCCAGCAGCACCCTGGGGACAGACTCTGGAAACACCATATATTTT
>TRBJ1-2|NA|NA|TRBV5-1
CASSLALGSSGYTF
TGCGCCAGCAGCTTGGCCCTAGGGTCCTCTGGCTACACCTTC
>TRBJ1-5|NA|NA|TRBV6-5
CASSYSGGGGQPQHF
TGTGCCAGCAGTTACTCTGGGGGAGGCGGTCAGCCCCAGCATTTT
>TRBJ1-2|few|TRBD1|TRBV5-1
CASSKDRGGYGYTF
TGCGCCAGCAGTAAGGACAGGGGCGGCTATGGCTACACCTTC
>TRBJ1-1|NA|NA|TRBV29-1
CSVSGQGRNTEAFF
TGCAGCGTTTCAGGGCAGGGCCGGAACACTGAAGCTTTCTTT
>TRBJ1-1|few|NA|TRBV7-2
CASSYARMAFF
TGTGCCAGCAGCTATGCACGGATGGCTTTCTTT
>TRBJ1-2|many|TRBD1|TRBV20-1
CSARTRTGRYGYTF
TGCAGTGCTAGAACACGGACAGGACGCTATGGCTACACCTTC
>TRBJ2-2|few|NA|TRBV15
CATSKVQASTGELFF
TGTGCCACCAGCAAGGTGCAGGCGTCCACCGGGGAGCTGTTTTTT
>TRBJ2-5|NA|NA|TRBV7-3
CASSRGLEETQYF
TGTGCCAGCAGCAGAGGGTTGGAAGAGACCCAGTACTTC